The sequence of this TCR beta chain was determined in a study of T cell responses to AZD1222 COVID-19 vaccine. Study conclusions and caveats: Once two AZD1222 doses were given, Spike-specific TCR breadth and depth went up.

Sequencing used immunoSEQ multiplex PCR; TCRdb keeps in-frame clones, though not all of them. The table records 95,000 to 110,000 clones, around 90% of them present only once. This clone was recorded a few times. The antigen is not known. The identical CDR3 is also encoded by other nucleotide sequences in the sample. The clonotype was recovered from an adult in good health. The sample here was peripheral blood, taken on day 0 of AZD1222 vaccination.

The CDR3 nucleotides are TGTGCCAGCAGTTACTCGAACCTGGGTTCCTACGAGCAGTACTTC. It encodes CASSYSNLGSYEQYF. The V and J genes are TRBV6-5 and TRBJ2-7; unclear D gene. The germline gives CDR1 MNHEY, CDR2 SVGAGI. CDR3 size: 15 residues. V dropped 0 bases and J dropped 1 base, with 10 bases sitting between them.